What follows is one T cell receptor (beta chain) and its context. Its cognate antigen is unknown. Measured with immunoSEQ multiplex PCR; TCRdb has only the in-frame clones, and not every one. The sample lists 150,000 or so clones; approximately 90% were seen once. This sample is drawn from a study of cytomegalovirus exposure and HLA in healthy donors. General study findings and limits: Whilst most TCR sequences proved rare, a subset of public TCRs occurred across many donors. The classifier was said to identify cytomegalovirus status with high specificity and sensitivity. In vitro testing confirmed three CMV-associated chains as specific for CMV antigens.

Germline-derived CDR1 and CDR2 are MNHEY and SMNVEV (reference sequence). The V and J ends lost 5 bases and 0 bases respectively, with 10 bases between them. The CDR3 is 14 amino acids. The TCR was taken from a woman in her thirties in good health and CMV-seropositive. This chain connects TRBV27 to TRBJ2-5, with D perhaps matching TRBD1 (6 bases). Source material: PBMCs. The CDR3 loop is CASSKQGYQETQYF. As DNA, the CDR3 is TGTGCCAGCAGTAAACAGGGCTACCAAGAGACCCAGTACTTC.